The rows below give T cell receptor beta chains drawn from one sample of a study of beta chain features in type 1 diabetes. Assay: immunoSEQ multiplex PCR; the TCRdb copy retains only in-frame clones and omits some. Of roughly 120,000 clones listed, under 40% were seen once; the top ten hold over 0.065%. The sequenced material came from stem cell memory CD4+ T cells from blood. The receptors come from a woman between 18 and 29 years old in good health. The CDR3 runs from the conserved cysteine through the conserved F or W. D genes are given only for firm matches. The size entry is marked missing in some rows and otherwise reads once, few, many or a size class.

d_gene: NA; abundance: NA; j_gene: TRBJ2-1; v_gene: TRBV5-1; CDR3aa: CASSLAYWDTQQFF; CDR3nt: TGCGCCAGCAGCTTGGCCTATTGGGACACCCAGCAGTTCTTC
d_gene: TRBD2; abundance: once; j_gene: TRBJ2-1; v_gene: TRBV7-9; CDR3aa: CASKGGLAGRPYNEQFF; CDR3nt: TGTGCCAGCAAAGGAGGGCTAGCGGGCCGACCGTACAATGAGCAGTTCTTC
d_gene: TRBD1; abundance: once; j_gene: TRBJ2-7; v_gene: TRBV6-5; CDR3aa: CASSKGQGTGEQYF; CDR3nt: TGTGCCAGCAGTAAGGGACAGGGGACTGGCGAGCAGTACTTC
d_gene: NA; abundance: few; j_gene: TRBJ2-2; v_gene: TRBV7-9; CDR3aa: CASSPPGGRFTGELFF; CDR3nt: TGTGCCAGCAGCCCCCCCGGAGGGCGATTCACCGGGGAGCTGTTTTTT
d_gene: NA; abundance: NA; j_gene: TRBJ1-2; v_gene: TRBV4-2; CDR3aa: CASSTGPGAFTNYGYTF; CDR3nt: TGTGCCAGCAGCACGGGCCCAGGGGCGTTCACTAACTATGGCTACACCTTC
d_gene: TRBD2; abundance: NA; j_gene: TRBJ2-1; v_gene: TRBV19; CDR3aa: CASLGLAGGYNEQFF; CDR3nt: TGTGCCAGTCTGGGACTAGCGGGAGGCTACAATGAGCAGTTCTTC
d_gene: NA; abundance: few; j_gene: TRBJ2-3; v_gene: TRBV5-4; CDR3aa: CAIPGQGADTQYF; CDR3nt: TGTGCCATCCCAGGGCAGGGCGCAGATACGCAGTATTTT
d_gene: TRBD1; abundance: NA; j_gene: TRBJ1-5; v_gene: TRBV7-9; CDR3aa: CASSPRQGNQPQHF; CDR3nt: TGTGCCAGCAGCCCGCGACAGGGGAATCAGCCCCAGCATTTT
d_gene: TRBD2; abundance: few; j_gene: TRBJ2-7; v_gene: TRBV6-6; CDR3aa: CASSLSGGYEQYF; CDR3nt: TGTGCCAGCAGCCTTAGCGGGGGCTACGAGCAGTACTTC
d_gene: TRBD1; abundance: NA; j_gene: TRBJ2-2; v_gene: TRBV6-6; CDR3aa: CASSPRGTGVSELFF; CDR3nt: TGTGCCAGCAGTCCACGGGGGACAGGGGTTTCGGAGCTGTTTTTT
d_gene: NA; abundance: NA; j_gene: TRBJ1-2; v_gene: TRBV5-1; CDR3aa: CASSLGSYGYTF; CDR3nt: TGCGCCAGCAGCTTGGGCAGCTATGGCTACACCTTC
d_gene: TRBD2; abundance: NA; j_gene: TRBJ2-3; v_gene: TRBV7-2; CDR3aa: CASSLAGTSGTDTQYF; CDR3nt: TGTGCCAGCAGCTTAGCGGGGACTAGCGGAACAGATACGCAGTATTTT
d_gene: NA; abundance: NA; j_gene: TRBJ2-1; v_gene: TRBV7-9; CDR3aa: CASSRIAVSYNEQFF; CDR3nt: TGTGCCAGCAGCCGGATAGCGGTTTCCTACAATGAGCAGTTCTTC
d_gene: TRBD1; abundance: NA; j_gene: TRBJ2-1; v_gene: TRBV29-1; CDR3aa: CSVSDRGGRNEQFF; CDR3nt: TGCAGCGTTAGCGACAGGGGCGGACGGAATGAGCAGTTCTTC
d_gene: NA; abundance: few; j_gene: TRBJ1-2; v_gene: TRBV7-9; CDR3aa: CASSSPPLDGLYGYTF; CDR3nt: TGTGCCAGCAGCTCCCCCCCCCTAGACGGACTCTATGGCTACACCTTC
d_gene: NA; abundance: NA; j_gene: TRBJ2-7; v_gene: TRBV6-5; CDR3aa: CASNNQIFQGEQYF; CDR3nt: TGTGCCAGCAATAACCAAATCTTCCAGGGCGAGCAGTACTTC
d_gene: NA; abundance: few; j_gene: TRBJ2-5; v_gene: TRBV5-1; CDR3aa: CASSSLGRGRRETQYF; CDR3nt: TGCGCCAGCAGCTCCCTAGGCAGGGGACGGAGGGAGACCCAGTACTTC
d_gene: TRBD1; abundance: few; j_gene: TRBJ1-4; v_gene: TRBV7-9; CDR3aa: CASSRGTGVEKLFF; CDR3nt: TGTGCCAGCAGTCGCGGGACAGGGGTAGAAAAACTGTTTTTT
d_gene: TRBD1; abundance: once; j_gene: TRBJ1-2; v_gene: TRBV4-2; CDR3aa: CASSQVTGVEGYTF; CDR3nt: TGTGCCAGCAGCCAAGTTACAGGGGTCGAAGGCTACACCTTC
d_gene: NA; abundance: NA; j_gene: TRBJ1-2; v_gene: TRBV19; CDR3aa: CASSRAANYGYTF; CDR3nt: TGTGCCAGTAGCCGCGCGGCTAACTATGGCTACACCTTC
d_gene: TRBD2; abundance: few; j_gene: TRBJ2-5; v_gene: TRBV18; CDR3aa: CASSPPGLAGSSRETQYF; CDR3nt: TGTGCCAGCTCACCCCCGGGACTAGCGGGATCCTCTCGGGAGACCCAGTACTTC
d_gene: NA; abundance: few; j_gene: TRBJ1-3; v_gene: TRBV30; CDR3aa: CARMTSSGNTIYF; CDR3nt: TGTGCCCGCATGACAAGCTCTGGAAACACCATATATTTT
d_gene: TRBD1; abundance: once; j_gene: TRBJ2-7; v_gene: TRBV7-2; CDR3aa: CASSSHRGLGSYEQYF; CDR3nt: TGTGCCAGCAGCTCACACAGGGGATTGGGCTCCTACGAGCAGTACTTC
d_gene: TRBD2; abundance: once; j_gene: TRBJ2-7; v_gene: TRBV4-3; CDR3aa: CASSQQTPAGTSVYEQYF; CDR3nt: TGCGCCAGCAGCCAACAAACCCCAGCTGGGACTAGCGTCTACGAGCAGTACTTC
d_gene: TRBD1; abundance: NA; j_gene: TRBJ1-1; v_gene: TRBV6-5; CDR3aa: CASSTGGLRTEAFF; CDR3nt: TGTGCCAGCAGCACAGGGGGCTTACGCACTGAAGCTTTCTTT
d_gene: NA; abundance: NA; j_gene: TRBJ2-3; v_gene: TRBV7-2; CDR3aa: CASSLATGIVLTDTQYF; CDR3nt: TGTGCCAGCAGCTTAGCCACGGGAATAGTCCTCACAGATACGCAGTATTTT
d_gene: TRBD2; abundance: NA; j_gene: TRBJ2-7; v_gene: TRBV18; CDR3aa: CASSPPARGPGGEQYF; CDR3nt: TGTGCCAGCTCACCACCGGCAAGGGGCCCCGGGGGGGAGCAGTACTTC
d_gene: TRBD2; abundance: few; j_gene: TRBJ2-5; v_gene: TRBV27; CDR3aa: CASRTSGSVTQYF; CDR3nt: TGTGCCAGCAGAACTAGCGGGAGTGTGACCCAGTACTTC
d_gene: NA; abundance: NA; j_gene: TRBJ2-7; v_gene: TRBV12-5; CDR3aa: CASGRDILPYEQYF; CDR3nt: TGTGCTAGTGGCAGGGACATACTCCCTTACGAGCAGTACTTC
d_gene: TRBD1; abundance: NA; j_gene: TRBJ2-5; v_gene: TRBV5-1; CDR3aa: CASSNRQGTTQYF; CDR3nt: TGCGCCAGCAGCAACAGACAGGGAACGACCCAGTACTTC
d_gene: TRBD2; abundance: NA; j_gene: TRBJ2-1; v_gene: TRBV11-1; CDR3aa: CASSLLAGNPNNEQFF; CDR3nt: TGTGCCAGCAGCTTACTAGCGGGGAACCCTAACAATGAGCAGTTCTTC
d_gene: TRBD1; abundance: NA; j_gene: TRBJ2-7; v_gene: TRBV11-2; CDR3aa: CASSHDRGREQYF; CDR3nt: TGTGCCAGCAGCCACGACAGGGGGCGAGAGCAGTACTTC
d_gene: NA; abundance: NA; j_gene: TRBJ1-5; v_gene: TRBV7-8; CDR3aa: CASSLAGGANQPQHF; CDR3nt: TGTGCCAGCAGCTTAGCGGGAGGGGCCAACCAGCCCCAGCATTTT
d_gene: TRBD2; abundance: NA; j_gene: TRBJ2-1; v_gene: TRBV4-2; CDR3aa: CASSLLAGSYNEQFF; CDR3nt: TGTGCCAGCAGCCTCCTAGCGGGATCCTACAATGAGCAGTTCTTC
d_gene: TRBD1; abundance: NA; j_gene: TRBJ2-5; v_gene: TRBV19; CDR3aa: CASSTNFNPNRGYQETQYF; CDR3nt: TGTGCCAGTAGTACCAACTTCAATCCTAACAGGGGGTACCAAGAGACCCAGTACTTC
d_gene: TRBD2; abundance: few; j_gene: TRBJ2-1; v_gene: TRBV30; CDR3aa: CAWRGLAGRYNEQFF; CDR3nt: TGTGCCTGGCGGGGACTAGCGGGACGGTACAATGAGCAGTTCTTC
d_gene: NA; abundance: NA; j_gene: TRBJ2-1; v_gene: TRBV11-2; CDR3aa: CASSSQTVSYNEQFF; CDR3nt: TGTGCCAGCAGCTCCCAGACAGTCTCCTACAATGAGCAGTTCTTC
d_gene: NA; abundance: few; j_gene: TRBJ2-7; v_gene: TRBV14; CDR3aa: CASSQVVGEQYF; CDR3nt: TGTGCCAGCAGCCAAGTAGTCGGTGAGCAGTACTTC
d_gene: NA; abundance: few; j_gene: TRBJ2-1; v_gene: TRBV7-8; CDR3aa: CASSLGRGVKRHRSYNEQFF; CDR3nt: TGTGCCAGCAGCTTAGGTCGCGGGGTCAAGCGGCATCGCTCCTACAATGAGCAGTTCTTC
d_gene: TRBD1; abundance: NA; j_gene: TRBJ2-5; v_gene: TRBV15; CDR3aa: CATSRDPGTGDETQYF; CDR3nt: TGTGCCACCAGCAGAGACCCCGGGACAGGGGACGAGACCCAGTACTTC
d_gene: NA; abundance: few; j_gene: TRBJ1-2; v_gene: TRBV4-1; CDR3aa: CASSDTSTGFYGYTF; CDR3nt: TGCGCCAGCAGCGATACCTCGACAGGATTCTATGGCTACACCTTC
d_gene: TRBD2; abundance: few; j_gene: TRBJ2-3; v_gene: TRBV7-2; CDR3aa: CASTGLAWITDTQYF; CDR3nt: TGTGCCAGCACTGGACTAGCGTGGATCACAGATACGCAGTATTTT
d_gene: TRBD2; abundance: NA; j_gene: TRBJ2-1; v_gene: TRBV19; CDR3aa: CASSSWTSGRVNEQFF; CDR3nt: TGTGCCAGTAGTTCCTGGACTAGCGGGAGGGTTAATGAGCAGTTCTTC
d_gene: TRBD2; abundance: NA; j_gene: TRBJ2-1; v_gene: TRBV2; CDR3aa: CASSGQGLAVNEQFF; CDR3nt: TGTGCCAGCAGTGGCCAGGGACTAGCGGTCAATGAGCAGTTCTTC
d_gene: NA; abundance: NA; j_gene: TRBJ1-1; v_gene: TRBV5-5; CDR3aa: CASSLTWTEAFF; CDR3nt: TGTGCCAGCTCCCTGACTTGGACTGAAGCTTTCTTT
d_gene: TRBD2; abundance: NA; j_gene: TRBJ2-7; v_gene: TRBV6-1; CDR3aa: CASSGLAFWSSYEQYF; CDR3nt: TGTGCCAGCAGTGGACTAGCGTTCTGGAGCTCCTACGAGCAGTACTTC